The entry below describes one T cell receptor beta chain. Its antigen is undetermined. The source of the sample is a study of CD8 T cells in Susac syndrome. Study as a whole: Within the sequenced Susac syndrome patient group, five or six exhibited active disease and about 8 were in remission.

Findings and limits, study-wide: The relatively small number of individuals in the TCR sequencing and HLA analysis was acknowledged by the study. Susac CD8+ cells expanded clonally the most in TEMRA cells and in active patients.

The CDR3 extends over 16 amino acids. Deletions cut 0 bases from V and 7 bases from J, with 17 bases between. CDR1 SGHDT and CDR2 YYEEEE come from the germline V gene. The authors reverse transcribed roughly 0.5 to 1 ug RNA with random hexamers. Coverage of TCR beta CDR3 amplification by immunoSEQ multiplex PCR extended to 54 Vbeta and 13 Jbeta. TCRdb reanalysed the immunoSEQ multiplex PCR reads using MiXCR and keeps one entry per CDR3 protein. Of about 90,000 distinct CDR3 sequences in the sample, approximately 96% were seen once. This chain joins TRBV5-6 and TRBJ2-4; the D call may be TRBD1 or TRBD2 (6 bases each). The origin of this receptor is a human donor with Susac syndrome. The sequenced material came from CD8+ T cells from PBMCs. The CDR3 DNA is TGTGCCAGCAGCTTGGGCCTCTCGGTAGGGGGGAACATTCAGTACTTC. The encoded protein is CASSLGLSVGGNIQYF.